These 9 T cell receptor beta chains were all obtained from the same sample, sequenced in a study of T cell responses to AZD1222 COVID-19 vaccine. Clones were sequenced by immunoSEQ multiplex PCR, and TCRdb holds only the in-frame ones, with some missing. The sample consists of some 200,000 clones, 85% to 95% of them appearing once. Sequenced material: peripheral blood, taken 28 days after the second dose of the MenACWY control vaccine. These TCRs come from an adult who received the MenACWY meningococcal vaccine as a control.

This chain connects TRBV7-2 to TRBJ2-7, with 11 bases that match TRBD2. Germline CDR1 is SGHTA and CDR2 is FQGNSA. Trimming at V came to 2 bases and at J to 4 bases, leaving 7 bases not matched to a gene. CDR3 length: 16 residues. In nucleotides, the CDR3 is TGTGCCAGCAGCTTATTGGGAGTAGCGGGAGGGTACGAGCAGTACTTC. This encodes CASSLLGVAGGYEQYF.

The V gene is TRBV9, the J gene TRBJ1-6, with D maybe TRBD1 (5 bases). Germline CDR1 is SGDLS and CDR2 is YYNGEE. This CDR3 is 15 amino acids long. Trimming shortened V by 5 bases and J by 6 bases, and 15 bases separated the two germline ends. Here the CDR3 DNA reads TGTGCCAGCAGTCCAGGGCCGTCTACTAATTCACCCCTCCACTTT. Translated: CASSPGPSTNSPLHF.

The chain employs TRBV5-1 and TRBJ2-1; TRBD2 aligns across 9 bases. Germline assignment: CDR1 SGHRS and CDR2 YFSETQ. This CDR3 has 14 residues. Losses at the gene ends were 7 bases for V and 7 bases for J; bases not matched to a gene: 9. The CDR3 region has the DNA TGCGCCAGCTATCCGGGACTAGCCAGGAATGAGCAGTTCTTC. It translates to CASYPGLARNEQFF.

The CDR3 DNA reads as TGTGCCAGTTCCGCAGGGGGCGATGGCTACACCTTC. The encoded protein is CASSAGGDGYTF. This chain connects TRBV19 to TRBJ1-2; 8 bases map to TRBD1. J lost 6 bases, V lost 8 bases, and 5 bases had no gene match. Germline-derived CDR1 and CDR2 are LNHDA and SQIVND (reference sequence). This CDR3 has 12 residues.

This clone has more than one count but fewer than ten. The chain joins TRBV19 to TRBJ1-6; the D gene is possibly TRBD1 (6 bases). Germline CDR1 is LNHDA and CDR2 is SQIVND (reference sequence). Between the trimmed V and J ends, which lost 3 bases and 6 bases, there was a span of 15 bases. The CDR3 has 16 amino acids. CDR3 sequence reads: CASSIPSGVGNSPLHF. CDR3 bases: TGTGCCAGTAGTATTCCCTCAGGGGTTGGTAATTCACCCCTCCACTTT.

This clone came up once. The rearrangement links TRBV12-2 to TRBJ1-3; the table calls TRBD1, which could not be checked here. TRBV12-2 is marked as a pseudogene. The CDR3 is 15 amino acids. The CDR3 DNA is TGTGCAAGTCGCTTTGGCCCCCTCTCTGGAAACACCATATATTTT. It yields the protein CASRFGPLSGNTIYF.

The chain uses TRBV5-1 and TRBJ2-3; no reliable D call. CDR1 and CDR2 from the germline V gene are SGHRS and YFSETQ. CDR3 length equals 13 residues. Trimming cost V 0 bases and J 5 bases, with 7 bases left between them. As DNA, the CDR3 is TGCGCCAGCAGCTTGGTTACCCTAGATACGCAGTATTTT. The encoded protein is CASSLVTLDTQYF.

V gene TRBV3-1 (or the pseudogene TRBV3-2) combines with J gene TRBJ2-1, with D unclear. CDR3 length equals 16 residues. Trimming shortened V by 1 base and J by 5 bases, and 15 bases separated the two germline ends. Germline-derived CDR1 and CDR2 are LGHDT and YNNKEL (reference sequence). CDR3 DNA sequence: TGTGCCAGCAGCCAAGCATCCCAGAAATCCCACAATGAGCAGTTCTTC. Protein product: CASSQASQKSHNEQFF.

The chain is built from TRBV5-4 and TRBJ2-7; tentative D call: TRBD1 (6 bases). The CDR3 contains 13 residues. Germline V gene data show CDR1 as SGHNT and CDR2 as YYREEE (reference sequence). V was pared by 5 bases and J by 3 bases, with 12 bases between. CDR3: CASSFGQNYEQYF. The CDR3 region has the DNA TGTGCCAGCAGTTTCGGACAGAACTACGAGCAGTACTTC.